This TCR beta chain was sequenced in a study of blood T cells in healthy people across ages. Looking at the study overall: Template switching picked up about one barcoded beta molecule for each two T cells.

Overall study findings and caveats: Researchers report that TCR beta diversity correlated strongly with naive T cell percentage.

Using a J-beta primer mix together with a sample-barcoded 5' primer, a second PCR was run for about 7 to 12 cycles. A template-switch adaptor with 12 random nucleotides tagged each cDNA molecule. Sequencing yielded, for each sample, at least 2.5 million paired-end reads carrying CDR3. TCRdb itself ran the 5' RACE reads through MiXCR, one entry per CDR3 protein. The sample yields some 1.6 million distinct CDR3 sequences, roughly 30% seen once. On this clonotype itself: Its matching antigen is unknown.

CDR3 length: 17 amino acids. The germline CDR1 and CDR2 sequences are SGDLS and YYNGEE. The V and J ends lost 0 bases and 0 bases, in that order; junction bases with no gene match: 4. Sequenced material: blood. This TCR derives from a young woman in good health. The chain carries TRBV9 and TRBJ2-1, with 9 bases lining up with TRBD2. In DNA form, the CDR3 reads TGTGCCAGCAGCGTAGGAGTAGCGGGGGTCTCCTACAATGAGCAGTTCTTC. Protein sequence: CASSVGVAGVSYNEQFF.